A single sample is the source of the 20 T cell receptor beta chains below, sequenced in a study of T cell repertoires in cytomegalovirus infection. TCRdb re-called the reads through MiXCR, storing one row per CDR3 protein. The sample records roughly 250,000 distinct CDR3 sequences, about 23% being singletons. Sequencing was performed on CD8+ T cells from PBMCs. These receptors were obtained from a human donor in good health (CMV status not recorded). Some clones in this sample may be carry-over from other donors' samples.

This clonotype was seen ten or more times. The chain uses TRBV7-2 and TRBJ2-1; no clear D. The germline CDR1 and CDR2 sequences are SGHTA and FQGNSA. V was pared by 5 bases and J by 3 bases, with 8 bases between. CDR3 size: 13 residues. The CDR3 loop is CASSPDGYNEQFF. The CDR3 DNA reads TGTGCCAGCAGCCCGGACGGCTACAATGAGCAGTTCTTC.

This clonotype was seen at least ten times. This rearrangement joins TRBV6-5 to TRBJ1-2, with D perhaps matching TRBD1 (5 bases). The CDR3 has 13 residues. V gave up 0 bases and J gave up 3 bases, with 5 bases separating them. From germline, CDR1 is MNHEY and CDR2 SVGAGI. Here the CDR3 DNA reads TGTGCCAGCAGTTACTCGGGGGACTATGGCTACACCTTC. Encoded protein: CASSYSGDYGYTF.

This chain links TRBV7-9 with TRBJ2-4; 8 bases align to TRBD1. Germline trimming cut 4 bases from V and 1 base from J; bases unmatched to any gene: 18. Per the germline V gene, CDR1 is SEHNR and CDR2 is FQNEAQ (reference sequence). The CDR3 has 20 residues. In DNA, the CDR3 is TGTGCCAGCAGCTCAAAAGCGGCAGGGGGCTTGGGATTGGCCAAAAACATTCAGTACTTC. Residues: CASSSKAAGGLGLAKNIQYF.

This clonotype was seen more than once but under ten times. The chain is built from TRBV11-2 and TRBJ2-7; D gene uncertain. Germline CDR1 is SGHAT and CDR2 is FQNNGV. The CDR3 spans 12 residues. Trimming left V 3 bases short and J 3 bases short, with 6 bases between. This chain's CDR3 is CASSFDGYEQYF. CDR3 bases: TGTGCCAGCAGCTTCGACGGCTACGAGCAGTACTTC.

The chain uses TRBV20-1 and TRBJ2-7; 11 bases align to TRBD1. CDR1 and CDR2 from the germline V gene are DFQATT and SNEGSKA (reference sequence). V gave up 1 base and J gave up 3 bases; unmatched junction bases: 2. This CDR3 contains 14 residues. Here the CDR3 DNA reads TGCAGTGCTAGAGGGGACAGGGGGTTCTACGAGCAGTACTTC. This gives the protein CSARGDRGFYEQYF.

Many counts were recorded for this clonotype. CDR3 region: CASSLGVGGKNIQYF. In DNA form, the CDR3 reads TGTGCCAGCAGCCTGGGGGTTGGGGGCAAAAACATTCAGTACTTC. The J gene is TRBJ2-4, the V gene TRBV11-2; D could derive from TRBD1 or TRBD2 (5 bases each). The CDR3 contains 15 residues. Germline CDR1 and CDR2: SGHAT and FQNNGV. The V end lost 5 bases, the J end lost 3 bases, and 14 bases lay between the germline ends.

The chain carries TRBV4-1 and TRBJ2-1; D unresolved. The CDR3 is 12 amino acids. Germline CDR1 reads MGHRA; CDR2 reads YSYEKL. V lost 0 bases and J 9 bases, leaving 6 bases between the germline ends. The chain's CDR3 is CASSQELGEQFF. The CDR3 nucleotides read TGCGCCAGCAGCCAAGAATTAGGTGAGCAGTTCTTC.

This clonotype was seen a handful of times. The rearrangement uses TRBV5-1 and TRBJ2-5; 7 positions agree with TRBD1. CDR3 length: 15 amino acids. The germline V gene has CDR1 SGHRS and CDR2 YFSETQ. J gave up 0 bases and V 0 bases, and 2 bases lay outside the gene matches. CDR3 region: CASSLGGGNQETQYF. CDR3 DNA sequence: TGCGCCAGCAGCTTGGGAGGGGGCAACCAAGAGACCCAGTACTTC.

The sample holds a few counts of this clonotype. The chain couples TRBV15 to TRBJ2-7; TRBD1 or TRBD2 may be the D gene (5 bases each). CDR1 and CDR2 (germline): LNHNV, YYDKDF (reference sequence). V lost 5 bases and J 3 bases, leaving 11 bases between the germline ends. The length of the CDR3 is 13 residues. The CDR3 loop reads CATSARGSYEQYF. In nucleotides, the CDR3 is TGTGCCACCAGCGCGAGGGGCAGCTACGAGCAGTACTTC.

This clonotype appeared many times. The chain uses TRBV24-1 and TRBJ2-1; no clear D. This CDR3 has 14 residues. CDR1 KGHDR and CDR2 SFDVKD come from the germline V gene. Trimming pared 5 bases from V and 6 bases from J, leaving 13 bases between. CDR3 nucleotides: TGTGCCACCAGTGCCACGGACGAAGGCAATGAGCAGTTCTTC. It codes for CATSATDEGNEQFF.

This clonotype occurred many times. The chain uses TRBV7-3 and TRBJ1-1; D gene ambiguous. Germline CDR1 SGHTA, CDR2 FQGTGA. The V gene lost 5 bases and the J gene lost 0 bases, with 13 bases spanning the gap. The CDR3 is made up of 15 amino acids. The CDR3 nucleotides read TGTGCCAGCAGCCCGTTGGACGGTATGAACACTGAAGCTTTCTTT. This codes for CASSPLDGMNTEAFF.

Comments on this clonotype: A much larger clonotype is one base distant, so this may be a read error. The chain links TRBV7-2 to TRBJ2-7; 8 bases are a match to TRBD1. V lost 5 bases and J lost 7; bases outside the gene matches: 13. The CDR3 covers 15 residues. The germline V gene has CDR1 SGHTA and CDR2 FQGNSA. The CDR3 spells CASSLDPGGSPEQYF. The CDR3 region has the DNA TGTGCCAGCAGCCTAGACCCAGGGGGCAGTCCTGAGCAGTACTTC.

In this sample, this clonotype turned up many times. The chain combines TRBV2 with TRBJ1-2; 8 nucleotides line up with TRBD1. The CDR3 runs 15 residues. The ends lost 6 bases at V and 3 bases at J; junction bases unmatched: 9. Germline CDR1 reads SNHLY; CDR2 reads FYNNEI. CDR3 sequence reads: CASSAPDREDYGYTF. The CDR3 coding sequence is TGTGCCAGCAGCGCCCCGGACAGGGAAGACTATGGCTACACCTTC.

The rearrangement uses TRBV6-6 and TRBJ2-7; D gene ambiguous. Germline V gene data show CDR1 as MNHNY and CDR2 as SVGAGI (reference sequence). Trimming took off 8 bases at V and 4 bases at J, with 9 bases between the two ends. This CDR3 has 11 amino acids. CDR3 sequence reads: CASARVYEQYF. Here the CDR3 DNA reads TGTGCCAGCGCCAGAGTATACGAGCAGTACTTC.

The chain couples TRBV25-1 to TRBJ2-6; D is ambiguous. The V gene lost 0 bases and the J gene lost 4 bases, with 10 bases spanning the gap. The CDR3 covers 16 residues. From germline, CDR1 is MGHDK and CDR2 SYGVNS. The CDR3 here is CASSEYGVVGANVLTF. In DNA, the CDR3 is TGTGCCAGCAGTGAATATGGGGTGGTGGGGGCCAACGTCCTGACTTTC.

The J gene is TRBJ1-6, the V gene TRBV4-1; D gene uncertain. V was pared by 3 bases and J by 2 bases, with 8 bases between. The CDR3 extends over 15 amino acids. Germline assignment: CDR1 MGHRA and CDR2 YSYEKL. CDR3 loop: CASSQVSAYNSPLHF. Written as DNA, the CDR3 is TGCGCCAGCAGCCAGGTGTCCGCCTATAATTCACCCCTCCACTTT.

This clonotype has a handful of counts. The chain carries TRBV5-1 and TRBJ1-2; tentative D call: TRBD1 (5 bases). The germline CDR1 and CDR2 sequences are SGHRS and YFSETQ. CDR3 length equals 15 residues. The V end was cut by 0 bases, the J end by 0 bases, with 9 bases between. CDR3 nucleotide sequence: TGCGCCAGCAGCTTGGTAAGGGGATCTAACTATGGCTACACCTTC. The encoded protein is CASSLVRGSNYGYTF.

This clonotype was counted at least ten times. The chain recombines TRBV7-2 with TRBJ2-7, with a weak D call TRBD2 (5 bases). Between the trimmed V and J ends, which lost 4 bases and 7 bases, there was a span of 8 bases. The CDR3 totals 11 residues. Germline V gives CDR1 SGHTA, CDR2 FQGNSA. The CDR3 spells CASSSRGEQYF. As DNA, the CDR3 is TGTGCCAGCAGCTCCCGGGGTGAGCAGTACTTC. Looking up the rest from reference TRBV7-2 and TRBJ2-7 gives the full variable domain: GAGVSQSPSNKVTEKGKDVELRCDPISGHTALYWYRQSLGQGLEFLIYFQGNSAPDKSGLPSDRFSAERTGGSVSTLTIQRTQQEDSAVYLCASSSRGEQYFGPGTRLTVT.

V and J are TRBV14 and TRBJ2-1; either TRBD1 or TRBD2 may fit D (5 bases each). CDR3 length: 14 amino acids. With 5 bases removed from V and 4 bases from J, the gap between germline ends came to 12 bases. Germline V lookup: CDR1 SGHDN, CDR2 FVKESK. The CDR3: CASSSGSNYNEQFF. The CDR3 coding sequence is TGTGCCAGCAGCTCAGGGAGTAATTACAATGAGCAGTTCTTC.

This clonotype was seen repeatedly, ten times or more. The genes are TRBV7-9 and TRBJ2-7, with 8 bases matching TRBD1. Germline loops: CDR1 SEHNR, CDR2 FQNEAQ (reference sequence). V dropped 5 bases and J dropped 3; count of bases not matched to a gene: 6. The CDR3 runs to 14 residues. In DNA form, the CDR3 reads TGTGCCAGCAGCCCGCGGGACAGGATCTACGAGCAGTACTTC. Translated, it gives CASSPRDRIYEQYF. Supplemented by reference TRBV7-9 and TRBJ2-7, the full variable domain reads DTGVSQNPRHKITKRGQNVTFRCDPISEHNRLYWYRQTLGQGPEFLTYFQNEAQLEKSRLLSDRFSAERPKGSFSTLEIQRTEQGDSAMYLCASSPRDRIYEQYFGPGTRLTVT.